This T cell receptor beta chain was obtained from a study of T cells in Graves' hyperthyroidism and ophthalmopathy. V was pared by 3 bases and J by 7 bases, with 10 bases between. There are 13 residues in the CDR3. Germline V gives CDR1 SGHTA, CDR2 FQGNSA. RNA transcripts provided the source from which TCR beta CDR3 regions were amplified. An initial round of RT-PCR targeting the TCR CDR3 relied on the HTBI primer set. TCRdb re-analysed the multiplex PCR reads in MiXCR, keeping a single row per CDR3 protein. The data contain more than 550,000 distinct CDR3 sequences, 45% of them singletons. This chain uses TRBV7-2 with TRBJ1-5; possible D gene TRBD1, 5 bases. This clonotype was obtained from an adult man with Graves' disease, either hyperthyroidism or ophthalmopathy (not recorded which). Material for sequencing was peripheral blood or thyroid tissue (not recorded which). As DNA, the CDR3 is TGTGCCAGCAGCTTGCAGGGCTGGCAGCCCCAGCATTTT. Amino acid sequence: CASSLQGWQPQHF.